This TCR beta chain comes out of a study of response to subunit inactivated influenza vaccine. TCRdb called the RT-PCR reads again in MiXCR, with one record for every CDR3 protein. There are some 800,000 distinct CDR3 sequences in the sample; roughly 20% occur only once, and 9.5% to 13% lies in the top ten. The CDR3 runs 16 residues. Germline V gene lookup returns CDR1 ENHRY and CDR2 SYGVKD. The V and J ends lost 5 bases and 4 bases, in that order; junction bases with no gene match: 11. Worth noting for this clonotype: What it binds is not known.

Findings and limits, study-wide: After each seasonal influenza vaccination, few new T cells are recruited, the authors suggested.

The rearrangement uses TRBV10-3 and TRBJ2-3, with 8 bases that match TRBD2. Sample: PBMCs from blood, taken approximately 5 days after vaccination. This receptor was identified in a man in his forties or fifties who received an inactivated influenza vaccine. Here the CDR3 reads CAISPGPAGVADTQYF. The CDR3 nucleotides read TGTGCCATCAGTCCAGGCCCAGCGGGGGTTGCAGATACGCAGTATTTT.